The text below deals with one T cell receptor (beta chain). This sample was included in a study of blood T cell repertoires in COVID-19. Study information: There were acute and convalescent COVID-19 samples, and they came from the United States, Italy and Spain. In each case, the material was cDNA or gDNA derived from T cells, B-cell-depleted T cells, or PBMCs.

Methods used by the authors: Nucleated cell number was recorded as an estimate derived from reference gene primer amplification. Clones were read by immunoSEQ multiplex PCR, and TCRdb kept only the in-frame ones, dropping some. For V, J and clone size, that table is used; D and trimming come from the DNA. The data show about 30,000 clones, 70% to 90% seen once. The source is a human donor in a cohort sampled during active COVID-19. Sequencing input: peripheral blood.

The CDR3 DNA reads TGTGCCACCAGCCGCCCAGGACAGTCACCGGGTTATGGCTACACCTTC. It translates to CATSRPGQSPGYGYTF. V usage is TRBV15 and J usage is TRBJ1-2; D is perhaps TRBD1 (6 bases). This CDR3 contains 16 residues. V was clipped by 5 bases and J by 5 bases, with 21 bases between them. Per germline, CDR1 LNHNV and CDR2 YYDKDF (reference sequence).